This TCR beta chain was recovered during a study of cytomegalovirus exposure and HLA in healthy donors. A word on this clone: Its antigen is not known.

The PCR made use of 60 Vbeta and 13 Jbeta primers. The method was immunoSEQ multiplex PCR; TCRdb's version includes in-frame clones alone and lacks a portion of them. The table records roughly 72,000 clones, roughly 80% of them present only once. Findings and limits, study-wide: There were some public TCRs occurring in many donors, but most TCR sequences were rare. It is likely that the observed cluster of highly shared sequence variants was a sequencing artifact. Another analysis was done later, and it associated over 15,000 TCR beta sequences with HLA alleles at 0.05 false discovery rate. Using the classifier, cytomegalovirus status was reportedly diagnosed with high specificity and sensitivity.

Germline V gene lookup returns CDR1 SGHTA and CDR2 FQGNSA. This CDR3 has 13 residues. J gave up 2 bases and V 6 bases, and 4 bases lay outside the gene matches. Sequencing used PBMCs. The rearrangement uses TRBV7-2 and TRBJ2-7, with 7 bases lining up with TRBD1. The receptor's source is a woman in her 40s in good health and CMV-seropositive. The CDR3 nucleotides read TGTGCCAGCAGTCGACAGGGCCCCTACGAGCAGTACTTC. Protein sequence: CASSRQGPYEQYF.